Below, one TCR beta chain is given with its context. Its antigen is unidentified. Germline V gene data show CDR1 as SGHKS and CDR2 as YYEKEE (reference sequence). The CDR3 runs to 15 residues. Trimming shortened V by 0 bases and J by 3 bases, and 10 bases separated the two germline ends. The sample is drawn from a study of cytotoxic CD8 clonotypes in ibrutinib-treated CLL. Study information: There were about 10 relapsed/refractory patients and 15 treatment-naive patients, and fewer than 18 were IGHV unmutated. Once treatment had gone on for a median of around 13 months, range 6 to 36, response samples were drawn.

Profiled with immunoSEQ multiplex PCR; TCRdb holds only in-frame clones, not every one. The sample lists 20,000 or so clones, over 75% occurring once. General study points: Patients had baseline clonality above age-matched healthy donors, and this clonality moved with circulating CD8+ T-cell counts.

The chain carries TRBV5-5 and TRBJ2-1; perhaps D is TRBD1 or TRBD2 (5 bases each). The sequencing here drew on PBMCs, taken before ibrutinib treatment. This sequence originates from a human donor with chronic lymphocytic leukemia. CDR3 sequence (DNA): TGTGCCAGCAGCTTGGGAGGGACCATCTACAATGAGCAGTTCTTC. Its protein product is CASSLGGTIYNEQFF.